Listed here are 2 T cell receptor beta chains from one sample, sequenced in a study of blood T cell repertoires in COVID-19. Clones were sequenced by immunoSEQ multiplex PCR, and TCRdb holds only the in-frame ones, with some missing. This sample has about 370,000 clones, with 85% to 90% found just once. The sequenced sample was PBMCs or T cells enriched from blood (not recorded which). Source of these receptors: a man in his late teens or twenties who had recovered from COVID-19.

V gene TRBV28 combines with J gene TRBJ2-7, with 10 bases identical to TRBD2. From germline, CDR1 is MDHEN and CDR2 SYDVKM. With V trimmed by 3 bases and J by 3 bases, 17 bases remained unmatched. The CDR3 is 19 amino acids. The CDR3 sequence: CASSFKTGAGLAAYYEQYF. CDR3 sequence (DNA): TGTGCCAGCAGTTTCAAGACGGGGGCCGGACTAGCGGCTTACTACGAGCAGTACTTC.

The rearrangement uses TRBV7-6 and TRBJ2-7; 11 bases fit TRBD2. Unmatched junction bases numbered 3, after V lost 5 bases and J lost 3 bases. Germline-derived CDR1 and CDR2 are SGHVS and FNYEAQ. This CDR3 has 14 residues. CDR3 protein: CASSPGTSGYEQYF. The CDR3 DNA is TGTGCCAGCAGCCCAGGGACTAGCGGCTACGAGCAGTACTTC.